This T cell receptor (beta chain) derives from a study of T cell changes during pregnancy in multiple sclerosis. TCRdb's copy holds only in-frame clones and misses some; the assay was immunoSEQ multiplex PCR. The sample yields tens of thousands of clones, about 91% seen once. This clone was observed once. An end of the junction does not agree with germline; a read error may underlie this. The CDR3 consists of 13 residues. Looked up from germline, CDR1 is PRHDT and CDR2 is FYEKMQ (reference sequence). This TCR was sampled from a female donor in good health, enrolled as a control in a pregnancy study. The chain employs TRBV13 and TRBJ2-5; 7 bases match TRBD1. The sample here was peripheral blood, taken in the second trimester of pregnancy. CDR3 DNA: TGTGCCAGCAGCTCCGCTACAGGGGAGATCCAGTACTTC. Translated: CASSSATGEIQYF.